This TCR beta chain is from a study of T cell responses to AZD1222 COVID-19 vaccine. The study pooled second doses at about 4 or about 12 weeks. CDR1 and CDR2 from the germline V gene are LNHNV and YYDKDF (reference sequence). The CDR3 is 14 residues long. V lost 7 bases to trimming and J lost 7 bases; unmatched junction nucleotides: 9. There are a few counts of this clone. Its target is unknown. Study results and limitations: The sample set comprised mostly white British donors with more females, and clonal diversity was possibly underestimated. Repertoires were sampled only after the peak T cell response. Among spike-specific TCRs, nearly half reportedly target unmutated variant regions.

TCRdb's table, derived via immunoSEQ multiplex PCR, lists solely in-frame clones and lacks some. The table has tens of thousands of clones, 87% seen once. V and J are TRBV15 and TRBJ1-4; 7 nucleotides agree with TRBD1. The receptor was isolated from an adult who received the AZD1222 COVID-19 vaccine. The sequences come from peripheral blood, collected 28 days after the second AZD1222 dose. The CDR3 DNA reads TGTGCCACCACGGCAGGGGGAAGGCGTGAAAAACTGTTTTTT. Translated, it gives CATTAGGRREKLFF.